The source of this T cell receptor beta chain is a study of T cell repertoires in cytomegalovirus infection. TCRdb analysed the reads with MiXCR anew, one entry per CDR3 protein. The repertoire consists of under 90,000 distinct CDR3 sequences, with 45% to 50% occurring once and the leading ten covering just over 90%. As regards this clonotype: What it binds is unknown.

The CDR3 is made up of 13 amino acids. Trimming took 3 bases from V and 5 from J, leaving 11 bases between them. Germline V lookup: CDR1 SGDLS, CDR2 YYNGEE. Sequenced material: CD8+ T cells from cultured PBMCs, taken from culture after CMV antigen stimulation. The chain carries TRBV9 and TRBJ2-5; tentative D call: TRBD1 (5 bases). The sequence came from a human donor in good health (CMV status not recorded). Some clones in this sample may be carry-over from other donors' samples. The CDR3 sequence: CASSGQNEETQYF. Here the CDR3 DNA reads TGTGCCAGCAGCGGACAGAATGAGGAGACCCAGTACTTC.